This TCR beta chain was sequenced for a study of CD8+CD57+ T cells in acquired aplastic anemia. Patients who underwent sequencing had shown CD8+CD57+ cell expansion by flow cytometry. Trimming left V 0 bases short and J 1 base short, with 6 bases between. Germline V gene lookup returns CDR1 DFQATT and CDR2 SNEGSKA (reference sequence). CDR3 length equals 14 residues. In its sample, this clonotype was seen many times. Profiling that covered TCR beta VDJ and CDR3 relied on genomic DNA as its template. A single record per CDR3 protein comes from TCRdb applying MiXCR to the reads. The repertoire holds 150,000 to 200,000 distinct CDR3 sequences, over 40% seen once, with about 1.8% in the top ten.

The V gene is TRBV20-1, the J gene TRBJ2-2; TRBD1 is a possible D gene (5 bases). Material: sorted CD4+, CD8+, or CD8+CD57+ T cells (not recorded which) from PBMCs. This TCR was sampled from a human donor with aplastic anemia. The CDR3 nucleotides read TGCAGTGCTAGAGATCAGGGGAACACCGGGGAGCTGTTTTTT. It encodes CSARDQGNTGELFF.